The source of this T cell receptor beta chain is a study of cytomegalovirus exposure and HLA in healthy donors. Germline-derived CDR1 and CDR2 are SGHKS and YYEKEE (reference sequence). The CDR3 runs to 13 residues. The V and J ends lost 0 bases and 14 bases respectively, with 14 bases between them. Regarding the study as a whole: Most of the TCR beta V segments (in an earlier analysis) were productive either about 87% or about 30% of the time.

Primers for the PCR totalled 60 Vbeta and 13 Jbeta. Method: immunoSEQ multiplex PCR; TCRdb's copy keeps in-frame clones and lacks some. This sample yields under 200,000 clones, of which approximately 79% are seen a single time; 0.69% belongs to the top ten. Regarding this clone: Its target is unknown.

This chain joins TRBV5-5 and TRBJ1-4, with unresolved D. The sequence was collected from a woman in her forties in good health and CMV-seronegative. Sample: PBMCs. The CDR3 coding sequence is TGTGCCAGCAGCTTGGCCTCGAGCCCGGGGCTGTTTTTT. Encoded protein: CASSLASSPGLFF.